The subject of this entry is one TCR beta chain. This table comes from immunoSEQ multiplex PCR, and its TCRdb copy is limited to in-frame clones, with some not included. The repertoire holds about 490,000 clones, with approximately 85% as singletons. The sample comes from a study of blood T cell repertoires in COVID-19. The receptor was derived from a human donor in a cohort sampled during active COVID-19. Specimen: peripheral blood.

CDR3: CASSLAPRARERSYEQYF. For the CDR3, the DNA is TGCGCCAGCAGCTTGGCCCCCCGCGCGCGGGAGCGGTCCTACGAGCAGTACTTC. V is TRBV5-1 and J is TRBJ2-7; 7 nucleotides agree with TRBD2. This CDR3 comprises 18 residues. Germline CDR1 and CDR2: SGHRS and YFSETQ. Losses at the gene ends were 0 bases for V and 1 base for J; bases not matched to a gene: 13.